The rows below give T cell receptor beta chains drawn from one sample of a study of T cell repertoires in cytomegalovirus infection. The antigens of these receptors remain unknown. TCRdb redid the calling of the reads with MiXCR, one entry per CDR3 protein. Found here are roughly 78,000 distinct CDR3 sequences, around 40% of them singletons; the top ten hold approximately 95%. This specimen consisted of CD8+ T cells from cultured PBMCs, obtained from culture after CMV antigen stimulation. These TCRs come from a human donor in good health (CMV status not recorded). Some clones in this sample may be carry-over from other donors' samples. CDR3s include the opening cysteine and the closing phenylalanine or tryptophan. D genes are given only for firm matches. Clone size is given for some rows only: seen once, a few or many times, or a class if the clone is expanded.

v_call	clone_size	j_call	d_call	cdr3_aa	cdr3_nt
TRBV7-8	few	TRBJ2-7	TRBD2	CASSSSGGAVEQYF	TGTGCCAGCAGCTCAAGCGGGGGGGCTGTCGAGCAGTACTTC
TRBV19	-	TRBJ1-2	TRBD1	CASSIPGQLYGYTF	TGTGCCAGTAGTATACCGGGACAGCTCTATGGCTACACCTTC
TRBV7-9	-	TRBJ2-2	TRBD1	CASRSDGTGGELFF	TGTGCCAGCAGATCAGACGGGACAGGCGGGGAGCTGTTTTTT
TRBV27	-	TRBJ1-4	-	CASSLYPGNRVTNEKLFF	TGTGCCAGCAGTTTGTACCCAGGAAACAGGGTGACTAATGAAAAACTGTTTTTT
TRBV7-2	many	TRBJ1-2	-	CASSLDPQGIGYTF	TGTGCCAGCAGCTTAGATCCGCAGGGGATTGGCTACACCTTC
TRBV7-9	once	TRBJ1-4	-	CASSTEGAGTDDEKLFF	TGTGCCAGCAGCACCGAAGGGGCCGGGACGGACGATGAAAAACTGTTTTTT
TRBV12-3/TRBV12-4	many	TRBJ2-3	TRBD2	CASSFVGGGPPPTDTQYF	TGTGCCAGCAGTTTCGTTGGCGGGGGGCCGCCCCCCACAGATACGCAGTATTTT
TRBV29-1	-	TRBJ1-1	-	CSVHRTVVDTEAFF	TGCAGCGTCCACCGGACGGTGGTGGACACTGAAGCTTTCTTT
TRBV7-9	few	TRBJ1-2	-	CASGGAYEGYTF	TGTGCCAGCGGCGGGGCCTATGAGGGCTACACCTTC
TRBV12-3/TRBV12-4	-	TRBJ1-2	-	CASSLDSSNGYTF	TGTGCCAGCAGTTTAGATAGCAGCAATGGCTACACCTTC
TRBV28	-	TRBJ1-1	TRBD1	CASTILTPDSAGGTMNTEAFF	TGTGCCAGTACCATCCTAACCCCAGATTCGGCAGGGGGCACGATGAACACTGAAGCTTTCTTT
TRBV4-1	-	TRBJ1-5	-	CASSQAYQGLGQPQHF	TGCGCCAGCAGCCAAGCGTACCAGGGGCTAGGCCAGCCCCAGCATTTT
TRBV7-6	few	TRBJ2-7	-	CASSIHRDYEQYF	TGTGCCAGCAGTATCCACAGGGACTACGAGCAGTACTTC
TRBV7-3	few	TRBJ2-5	-	CASSLNRQETQYF	TGTGCCAGCAGCTTAAATCGCCAAGAGACCCAGTACTTC
TRBV4-1	-	TRBJ2-2	TRBD1	CASSQEGAGGFNTGELFF	TGCGCCAGCAGCCAAGAAGGCGCAGGGGGCTTCAACACCGGGGAGCTGTTTTTT
TRBV11-2	few	TRBJ2-3	TRBD2	CASSLAGGPGSTDTQYF	TGTGCCAGCAGCTTAGCGGGGGGACCGGGTAGCACAGATACGCAGTATTTT
TRBV29-1	once	TRBJ2-3	-	CSVGWGSYTDTQYF	TGCAGCGTTGGATGGGGGTCCTACACAGATACGCAGTATTTT
TRBV20-1	few	TRBJ2-1	TRBD1	CSAIRDRVHDEQFF	TGCAGTGCCATCCGGGACAGGGTACATGATGAGCAGTTCTTC
TRBV7-2	many	TRBJ2-7	TRBD2	CASSLERGRYEQYF	TGTGCCAGCAGCTTAGAGCGGGGCCGCTACGAGCAGTACTTC
TRBV7-8	many	TRBJ2-5	TRBD2	CASSLVAGAWETQYF	TGTGCCAGCAGCTTAGTAGCGGGGGCTTGGGAGACCCAGTACTTC
TRBV7-8	few	TRBJ2-3	-	CASSLVPLDTQYF	TGTGCCAGCAGCTTAGTCCCCCTAGATACGCAGTATTTT
TRBV7-8	few	TRBJ2-3	-	CASSPAEGEADTQYF	TGTGCCAGCAGCCCCGCCGAGGGCGAGGCAGATACGCAGTATTTT
TRBV2	few	TRBJ2-7	-	CASSEWEDSPYEQYF	TGTGCCAGCAGTGAGTGGGAGGACAGTCCCTACGAGCAGTACTTC
TRBV4-3	few	TRBJ2-6	-	CASKDGSGANVLTF	TGCGCCTCTAAGGATGGTTCTGGGGCCAACGTCCTGACTTTC
TRBV6-6	-	TRBJ2-3	TRBD2	CASSYSSQLAGGTDTQYF	TGTGCCAGCAGTTACTCATCGCAACTAGCGGGGGGCACAGATACGCAGTATTTT
TRBV14	-	TRBJ2-3	TRBD2	CASSPWAASGGGLTDTQYF	TGTGCCAGCAGCCCGTGGGCGGCTAGCGGGGGGGGCCTCACAGATACGCAGTATTTT
TRBV29-1	few	TRBJ2-5	TRBD2	CSVEGLAGEETQYF	TGCAGCGTTGAGGGACTAGCGGGGGAAGAGACCCAGTACTTC